Presented here are 8 T cell receptor beta chains from one specimen sequenced in a study of blood T cell repertoires in COVID-19. The protocol was immunoSEQ multiplex PCR, while the TCRdb copy is restricted to in-frame clones and leaves out a portion. The sample has 200,000 to 250,000 clones; roughly 80% are singletons. Material: peripheral blood. The receptor source for this set is a woman older than 75 with COVID-19, enrolled during active disease.

The J gene is TRBJ1-1, the V gene TRBV7-2; TRBD1 matches 8 bases. Germline V gives CDR1 SGHTA, CDR2 FQGNSA. Germline trimming cut 4 bases from V and 4 bases from J; bases unmatched to any gene: 5. The CDR3 covers 14 residues. The CDR3 spells CASSSKTGATEAFF. CDR3 coding DNA: TGTGCCAGCAGCTCAAAGACAGGGGCCACTGAAGCTTTCTTT.

This clone was recorded a few times. The sample contains more than one DNA sequence encoding this CDR3. The V gene is TRBV5-1, the J gene TRBJ2-1; 7 bases match TRBD1. Germline CDR1 SGHRS, CDR2 YFSETQ. Trimming took 4 bases from V and 1 from J; bases not matched to a gene: 2. The length of the CDR3 is 14 residues. The CDR3 region has the DNA TGCGCCAGCAGCAGGGGACAGTCCTACAATGAGCAGTTCTTC. Residues: CASSRGQSYNEQFF.

This chain joins TRBV7-2 and TRBJ2-1; 9 bases align to TRBD1. The germline gives CDR1 SGHTA, CDR2 FQGNSA. V lost 3 bases, J lost 4 bases, and 4 bases stayed unmatched. The CDR3 loop spans 15 amino acids. CDR3 coding DNA: TGTGCCAGCAGCTTCGGGGGGACAGGGTACAATGAGCAGTTCTTC. It yields the protein CASSFGGTGYNEQFF.

The CDR3: CASSPLRDRANYGYTF. The CDR3 coding sequence is TGTGCCAGCAGCCCCCTGAGGGACAGGGCAAACTATGGCTACACCTTC. The genes are TRBV7-9 and TRBJ1-2; 9 bases align to TRBD1. CDR3 length: 16 amino acids. Germline V lookup: CDR1 SEHNR, CDR2 FQNEAQ (reference sequence). With 5 bases clipped from V and 2 bases from J, the junction kept 9 bases outside the gene matches.

This clone has only one observation. It is likely a read error, because the conserved phenylalanine at the end of the CDR3 is missing. The DNA is left out, because the CDR3 cannot be placed on it with certainty; the CDR3 is given as TCRdb lists it. The chain couples TRBV20-1 to TRBJ1-2; no DNA check was done on the table's D call, TRBD1. In germline, CDR1 is DFQATT, CDR2 SNEGSKA (reference sequence). A total of 9 residues make up the CDR3, ends included. The chain's CDR3 is CSARGTPLV.

As regards this clone: At one end, the junction sequence differs from germline, possibly due to a read error. The chain links TRBV6-5 to TRBJ1-3, with D hard to call. Germline V gene lookup returns CDR1 MNHEY and CDR2 SVGAGI. The CDR3 is made up of 10 amino acids. The CDR3 bases are TGTGCCAGCAGTCATCGACGGGTAAATTTT. Translation: CASSHRRVNF.

The chain joins TRBV19 to TRBJ2-5; 12 bases agree with TRBD1. V gave up 6 bases and J gave up 3 bases; unmatched junction bases: 14. In germline, CDR1 is LNHDA, CDR2 SQIVND (reference sequence). This CDR3 has 18 amino acids. This CDR3 is CASRRAGTGGFSKETQYF. The CDR3 nucleotides are TGTGCCAGTAGGCGCGCCGGGACAGGGGGCTTTTCAAAAGAGACCCAGTACTTC.

This rearrangement joins TRBV6-5 to TRBJ2-2; perhaps TRBD2 as D (6 bases). V was clipped by 6 bases and J by 6 bases, with 14 bases between them. The CDR3 contains 14 residues. Germline V lookup: CDR1 MNHEY, CDR2 SVGAGI. The CDR3 region has the DNA TGTGCCAGCAGCGGTCCGCGGGACGCCGGGGAGCTGTTTTTT. This encodes CASSGPRDAGELFF.